This T cell receptor beta chain was identified in a study of T-cell reconstitution after alpha-beta-depleted transplantation in children. Unique molecular identifiers were used to barcode this TCRbeta library. TCRdb analysed the PCR reads with MiXCR anew, one entry per CDR3 protein. Here the sample spans about 540,000 distinct CDR3 sequences, around 18% being singletons. Germline assignment: CDR1 DFQATT and CDR2 SNEGSKA (reference sequence). This CDR3 contains 21 residues. Trimming cost V 1 base and J 0 bases; bases outside gene matches: 21. This clonotype was counted between two and nine times. The clonotype comes from a human donor who donated a stem cell graft to a child with acute lymphoblastic leukemia. This sequence joins TRBV20-1 and TRBJ2-1; 7 bases are a match to TRBD2. Sequenced here: PBMCs from the stem cell graft donor, sampled from the stem cell graft. For the CDR3, the DNA is TGCAGTGCTAGAGCGGAAAATTTATGGGACTATCCCCTGAGCTCCTACAATGAGCAGTTCTTC. It codes for CSARAENLWDYPLSSYNEQFF.